This T cell receptor (beta chain) was profiled in a study of CD8+ T cells in alopecia areata. Study in general: Treated patients were given 5 to 10 mg oral tofacitinib twice daily.

This sample's treatment: oral pan-JAK inhibitor, 5-10 mg twice daily. This CDR3 has 15 residues. V shed 4 bases and J 4 bases; nucleotides not matched to a gene: 8. Germline V gene lookup returns CDR1 SGDLS and CDR2 YYNGEE. General study results and limits: Clonality exceeded that of normal scalp in lesional scalp, most notably in alopecia totalis/universalis.

Extraction and reverse transcription of RNA yielded cDNA as the sequencing template. Here immunoSEQ multiplex PCR was the method, and the copy in TCRdb shows in-frame clones only, minus some. The table lists about 42,000 clones, just over 65% of them singletons. As for this clone: Its antigen is unidentified.

The rearrangement uses TRBV9 and TRBJ2-3; the match to TRBD2 covers 8 bases. This TCR was recovered from a human donor with alopecia areata. Sequenced material: CD8+ T cells sorted from blood, taken at week 4, from a patient treated with tofacitinib. The CDR3 sequence: CASSHQAGVSDTQYF. The CDR3 DNA reads as TGTGCCAGCAGCCACCAAGCGGGGGTTTCAGATACGCAGTATTTT.